This T cell receptor beta chain was identified in a study of cytomegalovirus exposure and HLA in healthy donors. Looking at the study overall: A preliminary data release comprised around 85 million unique TCRs obtained from HLA-typed donors. Study findings and constraints: Researchers reported from a later analysis that most CMV-associated TCR beta chains appeared HLA-restricted. There were reportedly fewer N-insertions in an Asian-associated ancestry cluster than the roughly 700-donor mean, in a later analysis.

13 Jbeta primers and 60 Vbeta primers were used for the PCR. Method: immunoSEQ multiplex PCR; TCRdb's copy keeps in-frame clones and lacks some. The data hold about 190,000 clones, with 81% observed a single time. This clone was observed a single time. Its antigen remains unknown. Germline lookup yields CDR1 MNHEY and CDR2 SVGAGI. Trimming left V 0 bases short and J 0 bases short, with 9 bases between. The CDR3 loop spans 16 amino acids. The sample taken for sequencing was PBMCs. The V and J genes are TRBV6-5 and TRBJ1-3; D is unresolved. The TCR was taken from a man between 18 and 35 years old in good health and CMV-seronegative. CDR3 nucleotides: TGTGCCAGCAGTTACTCCGCGGGGATCTCTGGAAACACCATATATTTT. This codes for CASSYSAGISGNTIYF.